The entry below gives a single T cell receptor beta chain sequence along with its context. Its antigen is undetermined. These data come from a study of CD8 T cells in Susac syndrome. For the study at large: Sequencing included Susac syndrome patients, over 5 of them with active disease and eight in remission. Patients with Susac syndrome were therapy-naive, on corticosteroids, or on intravenous immunoglobulin alone at blood draw. The study, taken as a whole, reports: The total CD8+ repertoires yielded 15 to 20 Susac-specific public clones and the CD8+ TEMRA repertoires yielded five. Expansion of Susac CD8+ clones peaked in TEMRA cells and in active patients.

The CDR3 totals 14 residues. In germline, CDR1 is DFQATT, CDR2 SNEGSKA (reference sequence). V was shortened by 2 bases and J by 3 bases, with 11 bases between the two germline ends. RNA amounts of about 0.5 to 1 ug underwent reverse transcription with random hexamers. TCRdb used MiXCR to reprocess the immunoSEQ multiplex PCR reads, holding one entry per CDR3 protein. The sample comprises more than 95,000 distinct CDR3 sequences, around 95% of which are singletons, and 0.2% to 0.25% rests with the top ten. Material: CD8+ T cells from PBMCs. The V and J genes are TRBV20-1 and TRBJ1-5; the D gene is possibly TRBD1 (6 bases). This sequence was found in a human donor with Susac syndrome. The CDR3 nucleotides are TGCAGTGCTAGAAGTCGACAGGACAATCAGCCCCAGCATTTT. Its protein is CSARSRQDNQPQHF.